A selection of T cell receptor beta chains follows, all from one sample in a study of blood T cell repertoires in COVID-19. Assay used: immunoSEQ multiplex PCR; TCRdb lists only in-frame clones, some missing. The table has roughly 140,000 clones, 75% to 90% seen once. The specimen was peripheral blood. The source of these receptors is a man between 65 and 79 years old who had recovered from COVID-19. Both conserved end residues are part of each CDR3. The D gene is left open where the match is weak. A clone size is listed for some rows: how often the clone was seen (once, few, many), or a class if it is expanded.

J gene	V gene	D gene	clone size	CDR3 DNA	CDR3 protein
TRBJ2-7	TRBV10-3	NA	NA	TGTGCCATCAGTGAGTCAAAACCGGGACACAACTCCTACGAGCAGTACTTC	CAISESKPGHNSYEQYF
TRBJ2-5	TRBV24-1	NA	few	TGTGCCACCAGTGATGCCTCCGGGACTGACAAAGAGACCCAGTACTTC	CATSDASGTDKETQYF
TRBJ2-5	TRBV5-1	NA	few	TGCGCCAGCAGCCGCAACACAGGGAGAGGGGAGACCCAGTACTTC	CASSRNTGRGETQYF
TRBJ2-7	TRBV7-2	TRBD1	few	TGTGCCAGCAGCTTAAGTGGGACAGGGGGTTACGAGCAGTACTTC	CASSLSGTGGYEQYF
TRBJ2-3	TRBV5-1	NA	NA	TGCGCCAGCAGTTCAGAACAGGGTTCGCTCACAGATACGCAGTATTTT	CASSSEQGSLTDTQYF
TRBJ2-7	TRBV18	TRBD1	NA	TGTGCCAGCTCACCTAAGGGACAGGGGGCCGGCGAGCAGTACTTC	CASSPKGQGAGEQYF
TRBJ1-2	TRBV12-3/TRBV12-4	NA	NA	TGTGCCAGCAGTTTTGGGCTCGTAAAAATGTTC	CASSFGLVKMF
TRBJ2-7	TRBV18	TRBD1	medium-sized	TGTGCCAGCTCACCGGACAGGGGGAACTCCTACGAGCAGTACTTC	CASSPDRGNSYEQYF
TRBJ1-5	TRBV6-5	NA	NA	TGTGCCAGCAGTTACCCCGATTGGAGGGAAAATCAGCCCCAGCATTTT	CASSYPDWRENQPQHF
TRBJ2-7	TRBV11-1	TRBD2	few	TGTGCCAGCAGCTTAGGAGCCGGGACTAGCGTTGAGCAGTACTTC	CASSLGAGTSVEQYF
TRBJ1-1	TRBV21-1	NA	many	TGTGCCAGCAGCAAAGAGGGGACATGGGGCCGTCGGAGGAACACTGAAGCTTTCTTT	CASSKEGTWGRRRNTEAFF
TRBJ2-7	TRBV11-3	TRBD1	few	TGTGCCAGCAGCCCACGCGACAGGGCCCACGAGCAGTACTTC	CASSPRDRAHEQYF
TRBJ1-5	TRBV18	NA	NA	TGTGCCAGCCGAAATTCTTGGGGGGATCAGCCCCAGCATTTT	CASRNSWGDQPQHF
TRBJ2-1	TRBV7-6	TRBD2	NA	TGTGCCAGCAGCCGGGGGGGCCTCTCCTACAATGAGCAGTTCTTC	CASSRGGLSYNEQFF
TRBJ2-2	TRBV6-4	NA	few	TGTGCCAGCAGTGTTGACGGGAGAGGGACCGGGGAGCTGTTTTTT	CASSVDGRGTGELFF
TRBJ1-3	TRBV7-2	NA	NA	TGTGCCAGCAGCTTAGGAGTGGGTCGGATAGGAGACTCTGGAAACACCATATATTTT	CASSLGVGRIGDSGNTIYF
TRBJ2-1	TRBV4-2	TRBD2	once	TGTGCCAGCAGCCAAGATGGCCCTGGGACTAACAATGAGCAGTTCTTC	CASSQDGPGTNNEQFF
TRBJ1-2	TRBV25-1	NA	NA	TGTGCCAGCAGTGAACCCGGTCAGGGCTACTATGGCTACACCTTC	CASSEPGQGYYGYTF
TRBJ2-7	TRBV5-1	TRBD2	NA	TGCGCCAGCAGCGCGGGACTAGCCAACTACGAGCAGTACTTC	CASSAGLANYEQYF
TRBJ2-1	TRBV20-1	NA	NA	TGCAGTGCTAGAGCCCGCAATGAGCAGTTCTTC	CSARARNEQFF
TRBJ2-5	TRBV27	NA	NA	TGTGCCAGCAGTTCTACGGGCCCCTCGGGGGAGACCCAGTACTTC	CASSSTGPSGETQYF
TRBJ2-7	TRBV19	TRBD1	NA	TGTGCCAGTAGTGGACCGGGACAGGGCTACGAGCAGTACTTC	CASSGPGQGYEQYF
TRBJ2-4	TRBV21-1	NA	NA	TGTGCCAGCAGCAAGACAGGTACCAAAAACATTCAGTACTTC	CASSKTGTKNIQYF
TRBJ2-1	TRBV18	NA	NA	TGTGCCAGCTCACTTGATAGCATCTACAATGAGCAGTTCTTC	CASSLDSIYNEQFF
TRBJ2-3	TRBV2	TRBD2	few	TGTGCCGACAGAGGGACTAGCACAGACACAGATACGCAGTATTTT	CADRGTSTDTDTQYF
TRBJ2-3	TRBV27	TRBD2	NA	TGTGCCAGCAGGCCTAGCGGGGCAGATACGCAGTATTTT	CASRPSGADTQYF
TRBJ2-7	TRBV5-1	TRBD2	NA	TGCGCCAGCAGTAGCCTAGCGGGAGCACAGGAGCAGTACTTC	CASSSLAGAQEQYF
TRBJ1-6	TRBV15	NA	NA	TGTGCCACCAGCAGAGATACTGAGATATATAATTCACCCCTCCACTTT	CATSRDTEIYNSPLHF
TRBJ1-1	TRBV2	TRBD1	NA	TGTGCCAGCAGTGTTCTAGGACAGGGATTCGTTAGTGGTGAAGCTTTCTTT	CASSVLGQGFVSGEAFF
TRBJ2-7	TRBV19	NA	NA	TGTGCCAGTAGTATCTCGGGACACTCCTACGAGCAGTACTTC	CASSISGHSYEQYF
TRBJ2-2	TRBV9	NA	NA	TGTGCCAGCAGCGCTCTAGACCTCACCGGGGAGCTGTTTTTT	CASSALDLTGELFF
TRBJ2-2	TRBV3-1/TRBV3-2	NA	once	TGTGCCAGCAGTCACCCCGAGGGAAGAACCGGGGAGCTGTTTTTT	CASSHPEGRTGELFF
TRBJ1-5	TRBV6-6	NA	NA	TGTGCCAGCAGTCCACAGGGAAAGCCCCAGCATTTT	CASSPQGKPQHF
TRBJ1-1	TRBV10-2	TRBD1	NA	TGCGCCAGCAGTATTACAGGGGCCAACACTGAAGCTTTCTTT	CASSITGANTEAFF
TRBJ2-1	TRBV10-3	TRBD2	NA	TGTGCCATCAGTGAGTTGGCGGGAGCCTACAATGAGCAGTTCTTC	CAISELAGAYNEQFF